This T cell receptor (beta chain) was found in a study of response to subunit inactivated influenza vaccine. Using its own MiXCR run on the RT-PCR reads, TCRdb lists one record per CDR3 protein. The sample contains about 570,000 distinct CDR3 sequences, approximately 11% of which appear only once. The CDR3 is 13 residues long. Trimming took off 3 bases at V and 5 bases at J, with 9 bases between the two ends. Germline V gives CDR1 KGHDR, CDR2 SFDVKD. The data also belong to a second study, concerning T cells expressing NK-cell markers. That investigation notes: Template switching by 5'RACE with UMIs generated the TCR beta cDNA. The study drew TCR beta repertoires from sorted CD3+CD56+NKG2C+, CD3+CD56+NKG2C- and CD3+CD56-NKG2C+ T cells. The dominant NKG2C+ clonotypes represented about 1.0-7.5% of CD8+ T cells in six donors.

The receptor's source is a man aged 45-65 years who received an inactivated influenza vaccine. The sample in question was PBMCs from blood, obtained on the day of vaccination. This rearrangement joins TRBV24-1 to TRBJ1-1; D is possibly TRBD1 (5 bases). The CDR3, as DNA: TGTGCCACCAGTGATGGGGCGAGGACTGAAGCTTTCTTT. Protein: CATSDGARTEAFF.